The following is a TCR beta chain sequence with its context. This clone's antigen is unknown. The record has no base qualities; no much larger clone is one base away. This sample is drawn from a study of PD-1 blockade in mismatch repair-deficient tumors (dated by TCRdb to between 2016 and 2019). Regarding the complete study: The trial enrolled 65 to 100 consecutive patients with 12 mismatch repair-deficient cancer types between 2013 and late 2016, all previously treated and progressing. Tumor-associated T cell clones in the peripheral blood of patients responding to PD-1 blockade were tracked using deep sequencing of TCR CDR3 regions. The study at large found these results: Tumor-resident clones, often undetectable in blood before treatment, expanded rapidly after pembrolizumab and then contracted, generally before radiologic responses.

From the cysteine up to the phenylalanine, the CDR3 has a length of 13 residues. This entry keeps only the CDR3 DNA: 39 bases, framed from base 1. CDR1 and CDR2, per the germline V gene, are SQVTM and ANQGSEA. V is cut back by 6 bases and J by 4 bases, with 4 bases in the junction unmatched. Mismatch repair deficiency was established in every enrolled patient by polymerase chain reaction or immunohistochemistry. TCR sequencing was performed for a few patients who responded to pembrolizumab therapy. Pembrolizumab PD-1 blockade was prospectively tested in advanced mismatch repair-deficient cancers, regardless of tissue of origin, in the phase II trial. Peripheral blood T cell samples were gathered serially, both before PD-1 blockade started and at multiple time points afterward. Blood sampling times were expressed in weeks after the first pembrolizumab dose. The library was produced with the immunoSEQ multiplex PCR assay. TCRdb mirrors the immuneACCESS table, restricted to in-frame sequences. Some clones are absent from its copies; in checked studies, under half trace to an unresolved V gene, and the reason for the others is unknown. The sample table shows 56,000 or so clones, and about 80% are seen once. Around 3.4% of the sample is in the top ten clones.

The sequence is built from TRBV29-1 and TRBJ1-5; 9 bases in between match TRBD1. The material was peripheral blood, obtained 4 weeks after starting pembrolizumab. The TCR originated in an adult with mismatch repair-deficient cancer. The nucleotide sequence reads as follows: TGCAGCGTCCGGACAGGGGAGAATCAGCCCCAGCATTTT. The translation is CSVRTGENQPQHF.